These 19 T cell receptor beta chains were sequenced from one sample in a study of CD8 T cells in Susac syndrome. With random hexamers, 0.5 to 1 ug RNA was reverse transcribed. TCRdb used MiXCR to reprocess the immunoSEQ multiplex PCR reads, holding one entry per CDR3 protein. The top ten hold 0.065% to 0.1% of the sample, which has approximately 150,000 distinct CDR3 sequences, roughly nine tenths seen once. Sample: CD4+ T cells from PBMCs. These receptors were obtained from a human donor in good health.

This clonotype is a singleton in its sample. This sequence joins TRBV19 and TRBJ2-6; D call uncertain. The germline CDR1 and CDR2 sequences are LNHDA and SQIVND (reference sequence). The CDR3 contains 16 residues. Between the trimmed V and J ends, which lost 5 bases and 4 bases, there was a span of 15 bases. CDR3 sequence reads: CASSPPAVRGANVLTF. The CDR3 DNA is TGTGCCAGTAGTCCTCCGGCGGTTCGCGGGGCCAACGTCCTGACTTTC.

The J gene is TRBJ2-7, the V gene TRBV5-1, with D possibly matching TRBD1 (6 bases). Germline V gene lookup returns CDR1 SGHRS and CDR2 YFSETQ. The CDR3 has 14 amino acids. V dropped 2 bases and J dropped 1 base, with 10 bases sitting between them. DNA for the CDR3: TGCGCCAGCAGCTTACAGGGAATTTCCTACGAGCAGTACTTC. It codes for CASSLQGISYEQYF.

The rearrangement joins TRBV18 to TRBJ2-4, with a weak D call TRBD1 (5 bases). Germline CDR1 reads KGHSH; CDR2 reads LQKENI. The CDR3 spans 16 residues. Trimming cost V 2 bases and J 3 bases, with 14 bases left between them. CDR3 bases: TGTGCCAGCTCACCAAGGCAGGGAACAGTCAAAAACATTCAGTACTTC. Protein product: CASSPRQGTVKNIQYF.

The CDR3 DNA follows: TGTGCCACCACCCGAGCTTTCTTT. Protein product: CATTRAFF. The chain recombines TRBV6-1 with TRBJ1-1; no clear D gene. Germline assignment: CDR1 MNHNS and CDR2 SASEGT. The CDR3 extends over 8 amino acids. Trimming stripped 10 bases from V and 10 bases from J, with 7 bases between.

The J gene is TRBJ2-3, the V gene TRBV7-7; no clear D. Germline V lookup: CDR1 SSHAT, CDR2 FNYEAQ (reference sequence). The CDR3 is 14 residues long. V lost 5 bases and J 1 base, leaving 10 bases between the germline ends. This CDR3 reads CASSPRAGTDTQYF. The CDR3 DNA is TGTGCCAGCAGCCCCCGAGCTGGCACAGATACGCAGTATTTT.

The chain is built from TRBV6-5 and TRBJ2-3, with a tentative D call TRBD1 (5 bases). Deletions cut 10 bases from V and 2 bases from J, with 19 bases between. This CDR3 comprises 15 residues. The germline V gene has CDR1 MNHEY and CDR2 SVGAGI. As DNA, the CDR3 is TGTGCCACCCGAGGATATAGGGGCAACACAGATACGCAGTATTTT. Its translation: CATRGYRGNTDTQYF.

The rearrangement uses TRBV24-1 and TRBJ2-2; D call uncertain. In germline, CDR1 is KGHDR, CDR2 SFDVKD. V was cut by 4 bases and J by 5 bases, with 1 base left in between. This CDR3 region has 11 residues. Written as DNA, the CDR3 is TGTGCCACCAGTGAAACCGGGGAGCTGTTTTTT. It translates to CATSETGELFF.

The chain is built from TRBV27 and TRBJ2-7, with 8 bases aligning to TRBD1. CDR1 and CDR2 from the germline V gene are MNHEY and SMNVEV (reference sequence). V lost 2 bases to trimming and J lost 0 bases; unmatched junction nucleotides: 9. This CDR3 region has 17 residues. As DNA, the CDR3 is TGTGCCAGCAGTTTACTGGGACAGGTCCAAGGCTCCTACGAGCAGTACTTC. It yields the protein CASSLLGQVQGSYEQYF.

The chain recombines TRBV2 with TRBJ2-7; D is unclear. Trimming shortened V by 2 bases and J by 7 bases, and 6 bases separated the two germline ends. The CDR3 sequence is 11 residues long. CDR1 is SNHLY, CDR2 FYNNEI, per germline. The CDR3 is CASSEWVEQYF. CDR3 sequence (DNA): TGTGCCAGCAGTGAATGGGTGGAGCAGTACTTC.

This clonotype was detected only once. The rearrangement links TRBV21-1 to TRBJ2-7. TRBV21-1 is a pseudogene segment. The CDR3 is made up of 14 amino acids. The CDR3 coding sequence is TGTGCCAGCAGCAAATGGGGTTTTCGGGACGAGCAGTACTTC. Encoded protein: CASSKWGFRDEQYF.

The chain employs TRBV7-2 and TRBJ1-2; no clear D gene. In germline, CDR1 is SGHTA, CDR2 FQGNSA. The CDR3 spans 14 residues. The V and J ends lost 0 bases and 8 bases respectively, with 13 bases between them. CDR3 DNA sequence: TGTGCCAGCAGCTTAGCGGGTGGGCCGAGGGGCTACACCTTC. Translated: CASSLAGGPRGYTF.

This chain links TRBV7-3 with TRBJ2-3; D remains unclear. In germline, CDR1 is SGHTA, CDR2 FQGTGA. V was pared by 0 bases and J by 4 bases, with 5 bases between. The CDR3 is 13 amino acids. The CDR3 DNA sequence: TGTGCCAGCAGCTTAACCGGGCCAGATACGCAGTATTTT. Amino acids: CASSLTGPDTQYF.

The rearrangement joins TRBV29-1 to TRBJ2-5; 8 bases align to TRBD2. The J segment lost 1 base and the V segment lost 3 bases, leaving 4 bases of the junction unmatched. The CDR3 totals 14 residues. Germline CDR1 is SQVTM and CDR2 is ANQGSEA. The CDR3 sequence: CSVEGAGAQETQYF. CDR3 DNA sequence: TGCAGCGTTGAGGGAGCGGGGGCCCAAGAGACCCAGTACTTC.

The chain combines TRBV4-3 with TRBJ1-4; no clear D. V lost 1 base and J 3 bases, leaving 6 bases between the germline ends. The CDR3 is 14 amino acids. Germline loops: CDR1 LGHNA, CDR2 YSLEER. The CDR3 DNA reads TGCGCCAGCAGCCAAGGGGAATCTAATGAAAAACTGTTTTTT. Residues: CASSQGESNEKLFF.

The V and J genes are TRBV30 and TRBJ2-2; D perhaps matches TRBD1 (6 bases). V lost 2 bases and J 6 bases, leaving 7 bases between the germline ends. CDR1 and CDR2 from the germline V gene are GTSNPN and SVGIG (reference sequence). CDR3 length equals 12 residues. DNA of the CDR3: TGTGCCTGGAGTAAGGGGGCCGGGGAGCTGTTTTTT. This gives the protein CAWSKGAGELFF. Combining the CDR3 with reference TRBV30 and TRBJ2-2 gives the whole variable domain SQTIHQWPATLVQPVGSPLSLECTVEGTSNPNLYWYRQAAGRGLQLLFYSVGIGQISSEVPQNLSASRPQDRQFILSSKKLLLSDSGFYLCAWSKGAGELFFGEGSRLTVL.

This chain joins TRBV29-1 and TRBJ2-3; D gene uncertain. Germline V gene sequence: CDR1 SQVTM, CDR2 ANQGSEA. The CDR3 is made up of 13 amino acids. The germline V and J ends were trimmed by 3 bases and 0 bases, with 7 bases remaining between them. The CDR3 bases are TGCAGCGTTGACCTCAAAAGCACAGATACGCAGTATTTT. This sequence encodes CSVDLKSTDTQYF.

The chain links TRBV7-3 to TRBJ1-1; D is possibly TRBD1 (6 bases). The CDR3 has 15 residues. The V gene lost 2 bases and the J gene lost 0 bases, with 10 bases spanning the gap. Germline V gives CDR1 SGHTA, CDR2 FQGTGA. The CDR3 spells CASSLQGSMNTEAFF. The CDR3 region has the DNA TGTGCCAGCAGCTTACAGGGGAGCATGAACACTGAAGCTTTCTTT.

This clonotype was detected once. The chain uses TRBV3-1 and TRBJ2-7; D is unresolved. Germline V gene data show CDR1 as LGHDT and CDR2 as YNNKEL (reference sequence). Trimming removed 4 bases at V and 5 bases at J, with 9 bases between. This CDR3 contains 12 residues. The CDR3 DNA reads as TGTGCCAGCAGCCGGTACGAGAACGAGCAGTACTTC. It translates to CASSRYENEQYF.

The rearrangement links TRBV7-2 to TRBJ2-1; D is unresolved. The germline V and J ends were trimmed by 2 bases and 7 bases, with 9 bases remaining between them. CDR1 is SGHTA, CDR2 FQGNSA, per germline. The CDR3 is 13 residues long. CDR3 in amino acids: CASSLNRPNEQFF. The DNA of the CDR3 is TGTGCCAGCAGCTTAAACCGGCCGAATGAGCAGTTCTTC.